These 24 T cell receptor beta chains were sequenced from one sample in a study of blood T cell repertoires in COVID-19. The table came from immunoSEQ multiplex PCR; TCRdb's copy has only in-frame clones and leaves some out. The sample comprises approximately 25,000 clones, around 86% of which are singletons, and approximately 58% rests with the top ten. Sequenced material: peripheral blood. These TCRs come from a woman aged 80 or over with acute or convalescent COVID-19.

The gene calls are TRBV6-2 or TRBV6-3 and TRBJ1-5, with D possibly TRBD1 on 5 matching bases. The germline gives CDR1 MNHEY, CDR2 SVGEGT. With 6 bases removed from V and 5 bases from J, the gap between germline ends came to 14 bases. The CDR3 extends over 14 amino acids. The CDR3 DNA reads TGTGCCAGCAGACCTACTGGGGGGGATCAGCCCCAGCATTTT. Its translation: CASRPTGGDQPQHF.

This clone was found a few times. Here the CDR3 DNA reads TGTGCCAGTAGTATAGAGGGGACAGGCAATCAGCCCCAGCATTTT. It yields the protein CASSIEGTGNQPQHF. J is TRBJ1-5 and V is TRBV19; 7 bases line up with TRBD1. Germline CDR1 and CDR2: LNHDA and SQIVND (reference sequence). V dropped 0 bases and J dropped 2; count of bases not matched to a gene: 1. The CDR3 covers 15 residues.

The chain combines TRBV11-2 with TRBJ2-2; 7 bases align to TRBD1. The germline V gene encodes CDR1 SGHAT and CDR2 FQNNGV. V was clipped by 4 bases and J by 1 base; unmatched bases: 3. The CDR3 consists of 15 residues. CDR3 protein: CASSSTGWNTGELFF. CDR3 nucleotides: TGTGCCAGCAGCTCGACAGGGTGGAACACCGGGGAGCTGTTTTTT.

CDR3 nucleotide sequence: TGCAGCGCTACACGGGACAGCTCCTACGAGCAGTACTTC. Translated, it gives CSATRDSSYEQYF. J is TRBJ2-7 and V is TRBV29-1; 7 bases agree with TRBD1. This CDR3 region has 13 residues. Trimming removed 7 bases from V and 0 bases from J; junction bases left unmatched: 6. CDR1 is SQVTM and CDR2 is ANQGSEA in the germline V gene.

The CDR3 DNA reads TGTGCCAGCAGCTTTTATGGTCCGGGTAGCTCCTACGAGCAGTACTTC. It codes for CASSFYGPGSSYEQYF. The chain recombines TRBV7-9 with TRBJ2-7; D is unclear. The length of the CDR3 is 16 residues. Trimming shortened V by 3 bases and J by 0 bases, and 15 bases separated the two germline ends. CDR1 and CDR2 (germline): SEHNR, FQNEAQ (reference sequence).

The gene calls are TRBV3-1 (or the pseudogene TRBV3-2) and TRBJ2-7; possible D gene TRBD2, 6 bases. Germline V gene data show CDR1 as LGHDT and CDR2 as YNNKEL (reference sequence). This CDR3 has 14 amino acids. Trimming shortened V by 1 base and J by 2 bases, and 9 bases separated the two germline ends. The DNA for the CDR3 is TGTGCCAGCAGCCAAGGTAGCGGCGCCTACGAGCAGTACTTC. It is translated as CASSQGSGAYEQYF.

This chain links TRBV19 with TRBJ1-2; tentative D call: TRBD1 (6 bases). Germline V gene lookup returns CDR1 LNHDA and CDR2 SQIVND (reference sequence). This CDR3 is built from 14 residues. V dropped 4 bases and J dropped 4 bases, with 13 bases sitting between them. Here the CDR3 DNA reads TGTGCCAGTAGTACCCGGACAGATCCCTATGGCTACACCTTC. Translation: CASSTRTDPYGYTF.

This chain links TRBV24-1 with TRBJ2-3; 7 nucleotides agree with TRBD1. Trimming at V came to 3 bases and at J to 4 bases, leaving 6 bases not matched to a gene. The germline CDR1 and CDR2 sequences are KGHDR and SFDVKD. The length of the CDR3 is 15 residues. CDR3 DNA sequence: TGTGCCACCAGTGATACCACAGGGGCGGCAGATACGCAGTATTTT. This sequence encodes CATSDTTGAADTQYF.

The chain employs TRBV11-2 and TRBJ1-1; D is perhaps TRBD1 (6 bases). V was cut by 6 bases and J by 5 bases, with 16 bases left in between. CDR1 SGHAT and CDR2 FQNNGV come from the germline V gene. The length of the CDR3 is 14 residues. Here the CDR3 reads CASSPGDIRTEAFF. CDR3 nucleotides: TGTGCCAGCAGTCCAGGGGACATTCGGACTGAAGCTTTCTTT.

This clone was detected only once. V and J are TRBV3-1 (or the pseudogene TRBV3-2) and TRBJ1-1; D is uncertain. Germline loops: CDR1 LGHDT, CDR2 YNNKEL (reference sequence). The CDR3 totals 14 residues. The V gene lost 3 bases and the J gene lost 1 base, with 9 bases spanning the gap. This CDR3 reads CASSQPGKNTEAFF. The DNA for the CDR3 is TGTGCCAGCAGCCAGCCGGGAAAGAACACTGAAGCTTTCTTT.

The chain combines TRBV6-6 with TRBJ2-7; 7 bases agree with TRBD1. The CDR3 is made up of 15 amino acids. The V gene end was trimmed by 6 bases and the J gene end by 0 bases; junction bases not matched to a gene: 8. Germline V gene sequence: CDR1 MNHNY, CDR2 SVGAGI (reference sequence). Here the CDR3 DNA reads TGTGCCAGCAGACAGACAGGGATCCTCTCCTACGAGCAGTACTTC. Residues: CASRQTGILSYEQYF.

The J gene is TRBJ2-3, the V gene TRBV24-1; the match to TRBD1 covers 10 bases. The germline gives CDR1 KGHDR, CDR2 SFDVKD. V trimming: 2 bases; J trimming: 1 base; junction bases outside the gene matches: 2. The CDR3 is 16 residues long. Here the CDR3 DNA reads TGTGCCACCAGTGATTGGGACAGGGGAGGCACAGATACGCAGTATTTT. Its protein is CATSDWDRGGTDTQYF.

CDR3 residues: CASSPGRSTEAFF. Written as DNA, the CDR3 is TGCGCCAGCAGCCCCGGTAGGAGCACTGAAGCTTTCTTT. V usage is TRBV5-1 and J usage is TRBJ1-1; D not certain. Trimming took 4 bases from V and 4 from J, leaving 11 bases between them. The CDR3 is made up of 13 amino acids. Germline V lookup: CDR1 SGHRS, CDR2 YFSETQ.

The V and J genes are TRBV7-6 and TRBJ2-7, with D possibly being TRBD1 (6 bases). The V end was cut by 5 bases, the J end by 2 bases, with 16 bases between. The CDR3 contains 15 residues. The germline V gene has CDR1 SGHVS and CDR2 FNYEAQ. CDR3 coding DNA: TGTGCCAGCAGCCCAACGACAGGTCTTACCTACGAGCAGTACTTC. Amino acid sequence: CASSPTTGLTYEQYF.

The chain uses TRBV7-9 and TRBJ1-2; 8 positions agree with TRBD1. From germline, CDR1 is SEHNR and CDR2 FQNEAQ (reference sequence). With V trimmed by 5 bases and J by 4 bases, 15 bases remained unmatched. This CDR3 contains 17 residues. CDR3 in amino acids: CASSQKGAGGFPYGYTF. CDR3 in DNA: TGTGCCAGCAGCCAAAAGGGGGCAGGGGGCTTCCCCTATGGCTACACCTTC.

This clone was seen only a few times. The chain carries TRBV10-3 and TRBJ1-3; TRBD1 matches 9 bases. V lost 9 bases to trimming and J lost 1 base; unmatched junction nucleotides: 10. CDR3 length: 16 residues. Germline loops: CDR1 ENHRY, CDR2 SYGVKD. The CDR3 loop is CAISGPGQGSGNTIYF. In DNA, the CDR3 is TGTGCCATTAGCGGCCCGGGACAGGGTTCTGGAAACACCATATATTTT.

The chain recombines TRBV28 with TRBJ1-2; D is perhaps TRBD1 (5 bases). The V end lost 3 bases, the J end lost 4 bases, and 15 bases lay between the germline ends. The CDR3 length is 15 residues. Germline V gives CDR1 MDHEN, CDR2 SYDVKM. CDR3 coding DNA: TGTGCCAGCAGTTTCCCCGAGCCGACAGCCTATGGCTACACCTTC. It codes for CASSFPEPTAYGYTF.

The chain employs TRBV12-3 or TRBV12-4 and TRBJ1-1; TRBD1 aligns across 8 bases. This CDR3 comprises 13 residues. The ends lost 6 bases at V and 7 bases at J; junction bases unmatched: 7. The CDR3 loop reads CASSRDRGLEAFF. CDR3 in DNA: TGTGCCAGCAGCCGCGACAGGGGACTTGAAGCTTTCTTT.

The CDR3, as DNA: TGTGCCTGGAGTCGCAGACAGGGGAACACTGAAGCTTTCTTT. Protein: CAWSRRQGNTEAFF. The gene calls are TRBV30 and TRBJ1-1; the match to TRBD1 covers 7 bases. Trimming took 2 bases from V and 1 from J; bases not matched to a gene: 4. Germline V CDR1 and CDR2: GTSNPN, SVGIG (reference sequence). This CDR3 comprises 14 residues.

The V call is TRBV5-1, the J call TRBJ2-3, with 9 bases matching TRBD2. This CDR3 has 14 residues. V lost 2 bases to trimming and J lost 4 bases; unmatched junction nucleotides: 2. Germline values: CDR1 SGHRS, CDR2 YFSETQ. DNA for the CDR3: TGCGCCAGCAGCTTTGCGGGGGGGTCAGATACGCAGTATTTT. It codes for CASSFAGGSDTQYF.

As for this clone: This sample includes further DNA sequences coding for the same CDR3. The chain carries TRBV6-6 and TRBJ1-2, with D possibly matching TRBD1 (6 bases). The CDR3 loop spans 16 amino acids. V dropped 4 bases and J dropped 0 bases, with 15 bases sitting between them. Germline-derived CDR1 and CDR2 are MNHNY and SVGAGI (reference sequence). The chain's CDR3 is CASSSGQIYTNYGYTF. CDR3 DNA: TGTGCCAGCAGTTCAGGACAGATCTACACTAACTATGGCTACACCTTC.

The rearrangement uses TRBV5-1 and TRBJ2-5; 11 bases fit TRBD2. V gave up 1 base and J gave up 2 bases; unmatched junction bases: 4. The CDR3 totals 16 residues. Looked up from germline, CDR1 is SGHRS and CDR2 is YFSETQ. CDR3 region: CASSLTLAGVQETQYF. Here the CDR3 DNA reads TGCGCCAGCAGCTTGACACTAGCGGGAGTTCAAGAGACCCAGTACTTC.

V is TRBV4-2 and J is TRBJ2-1, with TRBD2 as a possible D gene (6 bases). CDR3 length: 14 residues. The V gene's germline CDR1 is LGHNA and CDR2 YNFKEQ. Trimming took 8 bases from V and 5 from J, leaving 16 bases between them. The CDR3 DNA reads as TGTGCCAGCGGCCCGCGGGGCCTAGACAATGAGCAGTTCTTC. Translation gives CASGPRGLDNEQFF.

This chain links TRBV27 with TRBJ2-2, with 8 bases lining up with TRBD1. CDR3 size: 19 residues. The germline gives CDR1 MNHEY, CDR2 SMNVEV (reference sequence). V shed 1 base and J 4 bases; nucleotides not matched to a gene: 14. CDR3 sequence (DNA): TGTGCCAGCAGTTTATTCGGGGGCGGGCAGGGGGCAGTCACCGGGGAGCTGTTTTTT. Translating it yields CASSLFGGGQGAVTGELFF.